This T cell receptor (beta chain) derives from a study of blood T cells in healthy people across ages. There were healthy Caucasian individuals from Russia, aged roughly 6 to 90, serving as donors. The amount of total RNA extracted per sample was at least 5 micrograms. Primed by a sample-barcoded 5' primer and a J-beta primer mix, a second PCR proceeded for roughly 6 to 12 cycles. TCRdb itself ran the 5' RACE reads through MiXCR, one entry per CDR3 protein. The sample includes about 670,000 distinct CDR3 sequences, approximately 40% of them seen just once. Germline trimming cut 5 bases from V and 11 bases from J; bases unmatched to any gene: 11. There are 13 residues in the CDR3. Germline assignment: CDR1 SGHVS and CDR2 FQNEAQ.

The specimen sequenced was blood. The rearrangement links TRBV7-8 to TRBJ2-5, with TRBD2 identical over 7 bases. The TCR originated in a man of 80 years or more in good health. CDR3 in DNA: TGTGCCAGCAGCGTGGGACTACCAAATGAGCAGTACTTC. Translating it yields CASSVGLPNEQYF.